Reported below is one T cell receptor (beta chain). Each sample's input was roughly 270 ng genomic DNA, 38,000 or so genome equivalents. This entry comes from a study of T cell clusters in autoimmune cytopenias. The CDR3 is 17 residues long. Germline CDR1 is KGHDR and CDR2 is SFDVKD. Multiplex touch-down PCR amplified TRB using TRB-A and TRB-B pools in one tube. TCRdb re-called the multiplex PCR reads and shows each CDR3 protein once, DNA omitted. Reported are over 6,000 distinct CDR3 sequences; the ten largest clones contain 7.5% to 10%. The same sample was also studied in work on T cell repertoires in aging, cancer and after chemotherapy. Per that study: Repeat sampling of healthy donors over several months to years showed clear clonal overlap.

The chain is built from TRBV24-1 and TRBJ2-1; the TRBD2 assignment by TCRdb is unverifiable without DNA. The source material was peripheral blood. The sequence came from a human donor in good health. CDR3 protein: CATSDLPLSGTSNEQFF.